This is a list of T cell receptor beta chains from one sample in a study of cytomegalovirus exposure and HLA in healthy donors. Assay: immunoSEQ multiplex PCR; the TCRdb copy retains only in-frame clones and omits some. Of roughly 150,000 clones in the sample, 65% to 90% were seen once. Material for sequencing was PBMCs. All receptors derive from a woman between 45 and 65 years old in good health and CMV-seropositive. CDR3s include the opening cysteine and the closing phenylalanine or tryptophan. A D gene is named only where the DNA matches it firmly. Rows give clone size only sometimes, using once, few, many, or a class for an expanded clone.

len,v_gene,abundance,d_gene,j_gene,CDR3nt,CDR3aa
13,TRBV14,few,NA,TRBJ1-1,TGTGCCAGCAGCCAAGTCATGAACACTGAAGCTTTCTTT,CASSQVMNTEAFF
16,TRBV7-9,NA,TRBD1,TRBJ2-2,TGTGCCAGCAGCTCAGACGGGACAGCCCTTGAGGGGGAGCTGTTTTTT,CASSSDGTALEGELFF
14,TRBV7-9,NA,NA,TRBJ1-2,TGTGCCAGCGCAGACAGGATCGGAGACTATGGCTACACCTTC,CASADRIGDYGYTF
13,TRBV30,few,TRBD1,TRBJ2-2,TGTGCCTGGACTAGACAGGGGACCGGGGAGCTGTTTTTT,CAWTRQGTGELFF
16,TRBV5-1,NA,NA,TRBJ2-2,TGCGCCAGCAGCTTGTCGGACGGAGGGGTCACCGGGGAGCTGTTTTTT,CASSLSDGGVTGELFF
12,TRBV6-5,few,NA,TRBJ1-1,TGTGCCAGCAGCCCCGGGTTTGAGTCGACTTTCTTT,CASSPGFESTFF
12,TRBV6-1,NA,NA,TRBJ2-3,TGTGCCAGCGGACGGGACACAGATACGCAGTATTTT,CASGRDTDTQYF
14,TRBV5-1,NA,NA,TRBJ2-3,TGCGCCAGCACCGGGAACGGATTCACAGATACGCAGTATTTT,CASTGNGFTDTQYF
14,TRBV6-5,NA,NA,TRBJ2-7,TGTGCCAGCAGTCTAGGACTCCGCTCCTACGAGCAGTACTTC,CASSLGLRSYEQYF
15,TRBV13,NA,TRBD2,TRBJ2-1,TGTGCCAGCAGCGGGAGCGGGGGGGACTACAATGAGCAGTTCTTC,CASSGSGGDYNEQFF
16,TRBV30,NA,NA,TRBJ1-1,TGTGCCTGGAGTGTACAGAGGGCAGGGAGGAGCAGTGAAGCTTTCTTT,CAWSVQRAGRSSEAFF
13,TRBV18,NA,NA,TRBJ1-1,TGTGCCAGCTCACCACTATCGAACACTGAAGCTTTCTTT,CASSPLSNTEAFF
15,TRBV19,NA,TRBD1,TRBJ2-2,TGTGCCAGTAGTAGGGGACAGGGACGCACCGGGGAGCTGTTTTTT,CASSRGQGRTGELFF
16,TRBV5-4,NA,NA,TRBJ2-3,TGTGCCAGCAGCTTGGCAGGATCCCTTGGCACAGATACGCAGTATTTT,CASSLAGSLGTDTQYF
12,TRBV27,NA,NA,TRBJ1-2,TGTGCCAGCAGAACAGCTAACTATGGCTACACCTTC,CASRTANYGYTF
13,TRBV29-1,NA,NA,TRBJ1-1,TGCAGCGTTGATGGGGGGAGTGGAACTGAAGCTTTCTTT,CSVDGGSGTEAFF
15,TRBV7-9,few,NA,TRBJ2-7,TGTGCCAGCAGCTCGGACCTACAGGGATCGGGCGAGCAGTACTTC,CASSSDLQGSGEQYF
15,TRBV30,NA,TRBD2,TRBJ2-3,TGTGCCTGGCAATACAGCGGGGGAAGGACAGATACGCAGTATTTT,CAWQYSGGRTDTQYF
15,TRBV30,NA,NA,TRBJ2-7,TGTGCCTGGAGGAGGTCTGGGGCAGGGGGGAAAGAGCAGTACTTC,CAWRRSGAGGKEQYF
12,TRBV30,NA,NA,TRBJ1-1,TGTGCCTGGTTCACGGGGGGAACTGAAGCTTTCTTT,CAWFTGGTEAFF
15,TRBV6-6,once,TRBD1,TRBJ2-7,TGTGCCAGCACGAACAGGCAGGGGGCCTCCTACGAGCAGTACTTC,CASTNRQGASYEQYF
13,TRBV15,NA,NA,TRBJ2-7,TGTGCCACCAGCAGCGGGATGCCCTACGAGCAGTACTTC,CATSSGMPYEQYF
16,TRBV6-5,NA,TRBD1,TRBJ1-5,TGTGCCAGCAGTTCAAGCTCAGGGGGCGGTGATCAGCCCCAGCATTTT,CASSSSSGGGDQPQHF